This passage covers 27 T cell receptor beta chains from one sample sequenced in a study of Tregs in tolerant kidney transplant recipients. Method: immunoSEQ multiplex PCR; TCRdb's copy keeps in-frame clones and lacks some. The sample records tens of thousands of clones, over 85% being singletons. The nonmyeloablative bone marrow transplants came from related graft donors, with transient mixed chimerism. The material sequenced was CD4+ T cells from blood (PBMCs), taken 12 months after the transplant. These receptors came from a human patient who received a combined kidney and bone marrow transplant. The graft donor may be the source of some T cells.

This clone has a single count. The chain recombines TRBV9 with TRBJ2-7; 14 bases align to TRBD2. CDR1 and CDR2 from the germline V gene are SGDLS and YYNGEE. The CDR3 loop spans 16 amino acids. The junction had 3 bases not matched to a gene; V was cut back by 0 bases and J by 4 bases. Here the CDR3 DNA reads TGTGCCAGCAGCGTAGGACTAGCGGGAGGGTCTTACGAGCAGTACTTC. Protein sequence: CASSVGLAGGSYEQYF.

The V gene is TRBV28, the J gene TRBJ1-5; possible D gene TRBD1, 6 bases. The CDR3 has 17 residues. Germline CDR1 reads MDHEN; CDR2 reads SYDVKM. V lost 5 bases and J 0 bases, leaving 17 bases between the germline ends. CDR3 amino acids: CASSPRKTGYSNQPQHF. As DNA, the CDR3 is TGTGCCAGCAGTCCGCGTAAGACAGGCTATAGCAATCAGCCCCAGCATTTT.

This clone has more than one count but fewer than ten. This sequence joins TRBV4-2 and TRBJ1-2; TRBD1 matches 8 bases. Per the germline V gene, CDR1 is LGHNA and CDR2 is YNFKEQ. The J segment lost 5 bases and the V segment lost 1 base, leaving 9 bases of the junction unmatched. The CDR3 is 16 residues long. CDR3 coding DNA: TGTGCCAGCAGCCAAGGTTCGGCAGGGGGCTCATATGGCTACACCTTC. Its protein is CASSQGSAGGSYGYTF.

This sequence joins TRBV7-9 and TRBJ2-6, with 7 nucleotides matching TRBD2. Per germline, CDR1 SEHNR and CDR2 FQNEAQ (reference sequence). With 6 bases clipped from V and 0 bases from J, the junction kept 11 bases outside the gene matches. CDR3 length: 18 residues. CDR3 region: CASRHLGGVLSGANVLTF. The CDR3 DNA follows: TGTGCCAGCAGACACCTTGGGGGGGTACTCTCTGGGGCCAACGTCCTGACTTTC. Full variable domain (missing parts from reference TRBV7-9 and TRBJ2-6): DTGVSQNPRHKITKRGQNVTFRCDPISEHNRLYWYRQTLGQGPEFLTYFQNEAQLEKSRLLSDRFSAERPKGSFSTLEIQRTEQGDSAMYLCASRHLGGVLSGANVLTFGAGSRLTVL.

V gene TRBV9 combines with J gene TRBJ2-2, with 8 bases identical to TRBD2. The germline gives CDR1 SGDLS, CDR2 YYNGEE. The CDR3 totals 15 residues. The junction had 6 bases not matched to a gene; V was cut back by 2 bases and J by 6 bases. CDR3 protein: CASSVEAGAPGELFF. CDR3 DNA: TGTGCCAGCAGCGTCGAAGCGGGAGCCCCCGGGGAGCTGTTTTTT.

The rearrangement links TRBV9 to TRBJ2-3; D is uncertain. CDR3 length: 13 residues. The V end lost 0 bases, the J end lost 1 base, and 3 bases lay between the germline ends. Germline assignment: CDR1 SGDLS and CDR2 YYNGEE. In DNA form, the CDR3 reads TGTGCCAGCAGCGTAGGGCGCACAGATACGCAGTATTTT. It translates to CASSVGRTDTQYF. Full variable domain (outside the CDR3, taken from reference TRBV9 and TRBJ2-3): DSGVTQTPKHLITATGQRVTLRCSPRSGDLSVYWYQQSLDQGLQFLIQYYNGEERAKGNILERFSAQQFPDLHSELNLSSLELGDSALYFCASSVGRTDTQYFGPGTRLTVL.

CDR3 amino acids: CASSHGPEQFF. In DNA form, the CDR3 reads TGTGCCAGCAGCCATGGCCCCGAGCAGTTCTTC. V and J are TRBV5-6 and TRBJ2-1, with unresolved D. V lost 4 bases, J lost 10 bases, and 9 bases lay in between. Looked up from germline, CDR1 is SGHDT and CDR2 is YYEEEE. The CDR3 sequence is 11 residues long.

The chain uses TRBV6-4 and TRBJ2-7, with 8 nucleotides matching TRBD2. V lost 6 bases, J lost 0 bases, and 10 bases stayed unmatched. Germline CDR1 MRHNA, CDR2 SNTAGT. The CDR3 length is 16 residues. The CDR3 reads CASRPLTSESSYEQYF. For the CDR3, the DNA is TGTGCCAGCAGGCCTCTGACTAGCGAGAGCTCCTACGAGCAGTACTTC.

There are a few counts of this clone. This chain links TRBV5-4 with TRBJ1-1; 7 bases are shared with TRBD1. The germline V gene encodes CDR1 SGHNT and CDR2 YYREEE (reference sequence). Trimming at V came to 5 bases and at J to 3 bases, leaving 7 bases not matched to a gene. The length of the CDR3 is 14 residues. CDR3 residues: CASRKGASDTEAFF. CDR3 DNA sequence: TGTGCCAGCAGAAAGGGGGCATCGGACACTGAAGCTTTCTTT. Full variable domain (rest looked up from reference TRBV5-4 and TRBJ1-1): ETGVTQSPTHLIKTRGQQVTLRCSSQSGHNTVSWYQQALGQGPQFIFQYYREEENGRGNFPPRFSGLQFPNYSSELNVNALELDDSALYLCASRKGASDTEAFFGQGTRLTVV.

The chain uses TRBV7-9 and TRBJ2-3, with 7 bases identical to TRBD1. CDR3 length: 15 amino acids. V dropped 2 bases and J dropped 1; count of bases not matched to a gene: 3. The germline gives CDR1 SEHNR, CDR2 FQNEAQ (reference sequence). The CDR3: CASSLLRGRTDTQYF. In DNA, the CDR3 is TGTGCCAGCAGCTTACTAAGGGGGCGCACAGATACGCAGTATTTT.

CDR3: CASSLGVGTGGRNTEAFF. In DNA form, the CDR3 reads TGCGCCAGCAGCTTGGGCGTCGGGACAGGGGGCAGGAACACTGAAGCTTTCTTT. This sequence joins TRBV5-1 and TRBJ1-1; 12 nucleotides line up with TRBD1. J lost 1 base, V lost 0 bases, and 7 bases had no gene match. The germline CDR1 and CDR2 sequences are SGHRS and YFSETQ. This CDR3 has 18 amino acids.

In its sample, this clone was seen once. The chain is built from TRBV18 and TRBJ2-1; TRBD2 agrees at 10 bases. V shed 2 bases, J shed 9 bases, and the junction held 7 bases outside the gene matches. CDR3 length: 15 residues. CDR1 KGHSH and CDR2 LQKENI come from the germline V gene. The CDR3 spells CASSPSSGSLGEQFF. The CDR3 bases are TGTGCCAGCTCACCATCTAGCGGGAGTTTGGGTGAGCAGTTCTTC.

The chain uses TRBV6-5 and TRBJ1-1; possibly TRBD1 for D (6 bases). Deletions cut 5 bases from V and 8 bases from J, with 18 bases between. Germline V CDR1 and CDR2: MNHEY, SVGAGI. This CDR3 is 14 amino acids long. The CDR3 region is CASSVGGAGAEAFF. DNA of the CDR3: TGTGCCAGCAGTGTGGGGGGGGCCGGGGCCGAAGCTTTCTTT.

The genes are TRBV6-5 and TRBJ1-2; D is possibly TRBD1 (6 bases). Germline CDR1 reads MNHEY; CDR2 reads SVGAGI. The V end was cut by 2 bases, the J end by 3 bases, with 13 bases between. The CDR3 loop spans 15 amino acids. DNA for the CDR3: TGTGCCAGCAGTTACGGGGGCCTGTTCGACTATGGCTACACCTTC. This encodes CASSYGGLFDYGYTF.

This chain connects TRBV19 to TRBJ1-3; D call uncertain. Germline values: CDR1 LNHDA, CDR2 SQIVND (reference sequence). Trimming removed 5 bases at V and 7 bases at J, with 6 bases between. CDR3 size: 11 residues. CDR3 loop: CASSSGNTIYF. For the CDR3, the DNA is TGTGCCAGTAGTTCAGGCAACACCATATATTTT.

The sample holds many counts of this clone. CDR3 region: CAISAGDLYTEAFF. The CDR3 DNA is TGTGCCATCAGTGCGGGTGATCTCTACACTGAAGCTTTCTTT. The chain joins TRBV10-3 to TRBJ1-1, with unresolved D. The CDR3 is made up of 14 amino acids. V lost 4 bases and J 3 bases, leaving 12 bases between the germline ends. The germline gives CDR1 ENHRY, CDR2 SYGVKD.

CDR3 sequence (DNA): TGTGCCACCAGCAGGCCGGGGAGGGGTACCGGGGAGCTGTTTTTT. Its protein is CATSRPGRGTGELFF. The gene calls are TRBV15 and TRBJ2-2; 7 bases align to TRBD2. Germline values: CDR1 LNHNV, CDR2 YYDKDF (reference sequence). J was trimmed by 5 bases and V by 3 bases; bases with no gene match: 6. The CDR3 length is 15 residues.

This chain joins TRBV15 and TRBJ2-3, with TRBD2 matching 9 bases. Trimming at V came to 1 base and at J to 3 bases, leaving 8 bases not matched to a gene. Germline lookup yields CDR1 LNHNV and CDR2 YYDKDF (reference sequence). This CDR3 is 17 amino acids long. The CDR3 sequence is CATSRGLAGVQTDTQYF. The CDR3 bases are TGTGCCACCAGCAGAGGGTTAGCGGGAGTCCAAACAGATACGCAGTATTTT.

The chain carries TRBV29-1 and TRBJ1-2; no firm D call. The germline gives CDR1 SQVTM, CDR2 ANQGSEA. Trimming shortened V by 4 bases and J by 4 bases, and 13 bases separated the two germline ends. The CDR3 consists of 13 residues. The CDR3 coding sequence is TGCAGCGTTGTTTCATTCACCGGCTATGGCTACACCTTC. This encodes CSVVSFTGYGYTF.

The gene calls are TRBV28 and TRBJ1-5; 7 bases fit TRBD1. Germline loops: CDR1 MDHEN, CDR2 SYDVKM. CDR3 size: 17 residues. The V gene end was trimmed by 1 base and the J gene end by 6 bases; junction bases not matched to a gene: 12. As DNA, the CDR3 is TGTGCCAGCAGTTTATTAGGTCACGACAGGGCCGCTCAGCCCCAGCATTTT. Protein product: CASSLLGHDRAAQPQHF.

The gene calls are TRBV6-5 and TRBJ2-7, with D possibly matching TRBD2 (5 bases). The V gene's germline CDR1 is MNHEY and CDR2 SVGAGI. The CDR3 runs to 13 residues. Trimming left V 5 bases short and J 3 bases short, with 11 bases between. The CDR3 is CASSRTRNYEQYF. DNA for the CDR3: TGTGCCAGCAGTCGTACTAGAAACTACGAGCAGTACTTC.

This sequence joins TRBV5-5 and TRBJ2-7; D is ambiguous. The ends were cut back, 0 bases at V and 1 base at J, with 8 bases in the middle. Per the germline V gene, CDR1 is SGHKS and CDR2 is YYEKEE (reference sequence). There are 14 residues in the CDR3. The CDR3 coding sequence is TGTGCCAGCAGCTTGGACACCTTTTCCTACGAGCAGTACTTC. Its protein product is CASSLDTFSYEQYF. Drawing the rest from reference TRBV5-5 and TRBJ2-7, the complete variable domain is DAGVTQSPTHLIKTRGQQVTLRCSPISGHKSVSWYQQVLGQGPQFIFQYYEKEERGRGNFPDRFSARQFPNYSSELNVNALLLGDSALYLCASSLDTFSYEQYFGPGTRLTVT.

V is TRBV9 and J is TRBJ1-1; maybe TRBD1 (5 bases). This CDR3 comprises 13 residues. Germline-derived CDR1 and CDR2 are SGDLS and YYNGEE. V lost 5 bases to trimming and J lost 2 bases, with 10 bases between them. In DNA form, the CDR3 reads TGTGCCAGCAGTTCGGACATCAACACTGAAGCTTTCTTT. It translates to CASSSDINTEAFF.

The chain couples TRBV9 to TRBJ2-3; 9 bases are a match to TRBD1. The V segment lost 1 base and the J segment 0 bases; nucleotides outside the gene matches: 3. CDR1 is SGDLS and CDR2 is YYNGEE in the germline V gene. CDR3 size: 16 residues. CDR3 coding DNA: TGTGCCAGCAGCGTAACAGGGGGCGTTAGCACAGATACGCAGTATTTT. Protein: CASSVTGGVSTDTQYF.

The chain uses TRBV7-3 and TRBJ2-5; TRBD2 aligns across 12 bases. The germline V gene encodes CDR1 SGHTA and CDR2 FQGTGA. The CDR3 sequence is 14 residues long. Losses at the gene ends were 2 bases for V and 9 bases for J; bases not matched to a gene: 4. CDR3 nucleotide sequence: TGTGCCAGCAGCTTAGGTGGACTAGCGGGACCCCAGTACTTC. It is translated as CASSLGGLAGPQYF. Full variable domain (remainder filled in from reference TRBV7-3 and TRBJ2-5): GAGVSQTPSNKVTEKGKYVELRCDPISGHTALYWYRQSLGQGPEFLIYFQGTGAADDSGLPNDRFFAVRPEGSVSTLKIQRTERGDSAVYLCASSLGGLAGPQYFGPGTRLLVL.

CDR3 amino acids: CASSAIAGGLTQYF. The CDR3 DNA reads as TGTGCCAGCAGTGCCATAGCAGGGGGTCTGACCCAGTACTTC. The gene calls are TRBV6-5 and TRBJ2-5; 7 positions match TRBD1. Trimming at V came to 5 bases and at J to 7 bases, leaving 10 bases not matched to a gene. CDR1 is MNHEY and CDR2 is SVGAGI in the germline V gene. The CDR3 is made up of 14 amino acids.

CDR3 nucleotides: TGTGCCAGCTCACCAACGCTGACAGGGGAGGCTTTCTTT. Its protein product is CASSPTLTGEAFF. The chain recombines TRBV18 with TRBJ1-1; 8 nucleotides agree with TRBD1. The germline V gene encodes CDR1 KGHSH and CDR2 LQKENI. The CDR3 spans 13 residues. Trimming took 2 bases from V and 11 from J; bases not matched to a gene: 7. The variable domain in full, with the rest retrieved from reference TRBV18 and TRBJ1-1, is NAGVMQNPRHLVRRRGQEARLRCSPMKGHSHVYWYRQLPEEGLKFMVYLQKENIIDESGMPKERFSAEFPKEGPSILRIQQVVRGDSAAYFCASSPTLTGEAFFGQGTRLTVV.